The clone carrying this TCR beta chain came up a few times. Its antigen is still unknown. MiXCR, applied by TCRdb to the 5' RACE reads, yields one record per CDR3 protein. The profile shows 350,000 to 550,000 distinct CDR3 sequences, about 25% of them singletons. The sample originates from a study of CD8 T cells in ankylosing spondylitis. The CDR3 loop spans 15 amino acids. V lost 6 bases, J lost 4 bases, and 13 bases stayed unmatched. From germline, CDR1 is DFQATT and CDR2 SNEGSKA (reference sequence). Broader study findings: In ankylosing spondylitis blood, a motif of roughly eight highly homologous TCR beta variants appeared characteristic. Clones linked to the disease showed a CD8+ phenotype. They occurred at relatively low frequencies in peripheral blood.

The specimen sequenced was blood, either unsorted or a sorted T cell fraction (not recorded which). The chain links TRBV20-1 to TRBJ2-5, with 8 positions matching TRBD2. The TCR was taken from a male donor with ankylosing spondylitis. CDR3 region: CSASYSGTHRETQYF. Written as DNA, the CDR3 is TGCAGTGCCTCCTATAGCGGGACCCATCGAGAGACCCAGTACTTC.